This TCR beta chain was captured in a study of T cell clonality in common variable immunodeficiency. Study results and caveats: Compared with healthy controls, CVID subjects showed increased TCRbeta clonality, mostly in about a third. Fewer TCRbeta clones were shared among CVID subjects than controls.

Here immunoSEQ multiplex PCR was the method, and the copy in TCRdb shows in-frame clones only, minus some. The sample shows about 52,000 clones, none of them appearing just once. This clone has at least ten counts. What it binds is not known. The read terminates 3 residues before the CDR3 end, so the remaining end is supplied by the germline J gene. Each donor provided roughly 4.5 to 8 ml of heparinized whole blood. V lost 5 bases and J 6 bases, leaving 22 bases between the germline ends. CDR3 length equals 16 residues. Per the germline V gene, CDR1 is DFQATT and CDR2 is SNEGSKA (reference sequence). The rearrangement joins TRBV20-1 to TRBJ1-4; maybe TRBD1 (5 bases). This clonotype was obtained from a person aged 18 to 69 in good health. The sequencing input was peripheral blood mononuclear cells. CDR3 loop: CSAQGTRGSEYEKLFF. The DNA read from the CDR3 is TGCAGTGCTCAGGGTACACGTGGGTCCGAATATGAAAAA.